Each of the 27 T cell receptor beta chains below was sequenced from the same sample in a study of OX40 agonist ivuxolimab in advanced cancers. Clones were sequenced by immunoSEQ multiplex PCR, and TCRdb holds only the in-frame ones, with some missing. The sample yields about 40,000 clones, 82% seen once. Here the sequenced sample was CD4+ or CD8+ T cells sorted from blood, taken in a trial of the OX40 agonist ivuxolimab. The source of these receptors is an adult with an advanced solid tumor such as melanoma, head and neck, liver or kidney cancer.

This clone was seen a single time. This chain uses TRBV19 with TRBJ1-3; 8 nucleotides match TRBD1. This CDR3 is 14 amino acids long. In germline, CDR1 is LNHDA, CDR2 SQIVND (reference sequence). Trimming at V came to 3 bases and at J to 10 bases, leaving 8 bases not matched to a gene. The CDR3 DNA is TGTGCCAGTAGTATGGGGACAGGCTCTGGGACCATATATTTT. It codes for CASSMGTGSGTIYF.

The rearrangement uses TRBV7-9 and TRBJ2-2; D gene unclear. V was pared by 8 bases and J by 5 bases, with 6 bases between. CDR1 and CDR2 from the germline V gene are SEHNR and FQNEAQ (reference sequence). The CDR3 consists of 11 residues. The CDR3 sequence: CASQGTGELFF. The CDR3 nucleotides are TGTGCCAGCCAAGGGACCGGGGAGCTGTTTTTT.

This chain links TRBV7-9 with TRBJ2-2; 8 bases map to TRBD1. J gave up 6 bases and V 3 bases, and 9 bases lay outside the gene matches. This CDR3 is built from 16 residues. Germline V gene sequence: CDR1 SEHNR, CDR2 FQNEAQ (reference sequence). Here the CDR3 reads CASSLTQGALPGELFF. The CDR3 coding sequence is TGTGCCAGCAGCTTGACCCAGGGGGCGCTTCCCGGGGAGCTGTTTTTT. The variable domain in full, with the rest retrieved from reference TRBV7-9 and TRBJ2-2, is DTGVSQNPRHKITKRGQNVTFRCDPISEHNRLYWYRQTLGQGPEFLTYFQNEAQLEKSRLLSDRFSAERPKGSFSTLEIQRTEQGDSAMYLCASSLTQGALPGELFFGEGSRLTVL.

This clone was observed a handful of times. This chain connects TRBV6-6 to TRBJ2-6; D remains unclear. The V end was cut by 6 bases, the J end by 2 bases, with 8 bases between. This CDR3 region has 14 residues. Germline V gene lookup returns CDR1 MNHNY and CDR2 SVGAGI (reference sequence). CDR3 coding DNA: TGTGCCAGCAGAGGACCCCCTGGGGCCAACGTCCTGACTTTC. It encodes CASRGPPGANVLTF.

The chain combines TRBV11-2 with TRBJ2-5; no clear D gene. From germline, CDR1 is SGHAT and CDR2 FQNNGV. The CDR3 length is 14 residues. Trimming cost V 1 base and J 5 bases, with 11 bases left between them. The CDR3 bases are TGTGCCAGCAGCTTAGGGATAGGGTTGGAGACCCAGTACTTC. Translation gives CASSLGIGLETQYF.

The V call is TRBV9, the J call TRBJ2-5, with D perhaps being TRBD1 or TRBD2 (5 bases each). The J call is doubtful: the DNA matches TRBJ2-7 better. Germline CDR1 SGDLS, CDR2 YYNGEE. The CDR3 is 14 amino acids. The CDR3 spells CASSVLPGPHEQYF. CDR3 coding DNA: TGTGCCAGCAGCGTCCTTCCGGGGCCCCACGAGCAGTACTTC.

This rearrangement joins TRBV5-1 to TRBJ2-3, with D maybe TRBD1 (6 bases). Between the trimmed V and J ends, which lost 3 bases and 0 bases, there was a span of 11 bases. Germline-derived CDR1 and CDR2 are SGHRS and YFSETQ. This CDR3 has 15 residues. CDR3 protein: CASSSRQESTDTQYF. CDR3 in DNA: TGCGCCAGCAGCTCTCGACAGGAGAGCACAGATACGCAGTATTTT.

CDR3 amino acids: CASSAQRAGSGANVLTF. As DNA, the CDR3 is TGTGCCAGCAGCGCCCAGAGGGCGGGGTCCGGGGCCAACGTCCTGACTTTC. V gene TRBV9 combines with J gene TRBJ2-6; perhaps TRBD2 as D (6 bases). CDR3 length: 17 amino acids. The V gene lost 3 bases and the J gene lost 4 bases, with 17 bases spanning the gap. Germline CDR1 is SGDLS and CDR2 is YYNGEE.

This chain connects TRBV6-1 to TRBJ1-3; 7 bases line up with TRBD1. V shed 3 bases, J shed 4 bases, and the junction held 3 bases outside the gene matches. The length of the CDR3 is 14 residues. The germline V gene has CDR1 MNHNS and CDR2 SASEGT. The CDR3 DNA reads as TGTGCCAGCAGTGAGGGACAGCCCGGAAACACCATATATTTT. Its translation: CASSEGQPGNTIYF.

V usage is TRBV15 and J usage is TRBJ2-7; perhaps D is TRBD1 or TRBD2 (5 bases each). The CDR3 is 15 residues long. Germline CDR1 reads LNHNV; CDR2 reads YYDKDF (reference sequence). The ends were cut back, 2 bases at V and 2 bases at J, with 13 bases in the middle. Here the CDR3 DNA reads TGTGCCACCAGCAGATCAGGGCTCGGGACCTACGAGCAGTACTTC. Its translation: CATSRSGLGTYEQYF.

The gene calls are TRBV5-1 and TRBJ2-5, with 10 bases that match TRBD1. Trimming at V came to 2 bases and at J to 4 bases, leaving 8 bases not matched to a gene. Germline lookup yields CDR1 SGHRS and CDR2 YFSETQ. The length of the CDR3 is 16 residues. The CDR3 reads CASSFNPGTGVETQYF. DNA of the CDR3: TGCGCCAGCAGCTTCAATCCCGGGACAGGGGTAGAGACCCAGTACTTC.

CDR3 residues: CASSLGGVGGTEAFF. The CDR3 nucleotides are TGTGCCAGCAGCTTAGGAGGCGTTGGGGGCACTGAAGCTTTCTTT. The V and J genes are TRBV7-9 and TRBJ1-1; tentative D call: TRBD1 (5 bases). V was pared by 1 base and J by 4 bases, with 13 bases between. Germline V CDR1 and CDR2: SEHNR, FQNEAQ (reference sequence). This CDR3 region has 15 residues.

This clone was recorded at least ten times. The V and J genes are TRBV9 and TRBJ1-1; D gene ambiguous. Trimming stripped 0 bases from V and 0 bases from J, with 6 bases between. CDR1 is SGDLS, CDR2 YYNGEE, per germline. This CDR3 is 14 amino acids long. CDR3 nucleotide sequence: TGTGCCAGCAGCGTAGGTCCAGTGAACACTGAAGCTTTCTTT. Encoded protein: CASSVGPVNTEAFF.

The chain employs TRBV5-1 and TRBJ2-1, with 11 bases fitting TRBD2. The junction had 6 bases not matched to a gene; V was cut back by 5 bases and J by 5 bases. Germline V gives CDR1 SGHRS, CDR2 YFSETQ. This CDR3 is 15 amino acids long. For the CDR3, the DNA is TGCGCCAGCAGAGATGGGACTAGCGGCCACAATGAGCAGTTCTTC. This encodes CASRDGTSGHNEQFF.

The rearrangement links TRBV7-2 to TRBJ1-1; 9 positions agree with TRBD1. The CDR3 is 15 residues long. Germline CDR1 SGHTA, CDR2 FQGNSA. The trim removed 3 bases at V and 1 base at J, leaving 3 bases unmatched. DNA for the CDR3: TGTGCCAGCAGCTTTGGGACAGGGACGAACACTGAAGCTTTCTTT. Encoded protein: CASSFGTGTNTEAFF.

The chain recombines TRBV19 with TRBJ2-7; 9 bases map to TRBD1. V dropped 4 bases and J dropped 2; count of bases not matched to a gene: 24. Germline lookup yields CDR1 LNHDA and CDR2 SQIVND (reference sequence). There are 21 residues in the CDR3. The CDR3 DNA sequence: TGTGCCAGTAGTAGTATTACCCAAATAATTTACAGGGGGCAGGAAGCCTACGAGCAGTACTTC. Protein: CASSSITQIIYRGQEAYEQYF.

This chain joins TRBV14 and TRBJ2-2; D may match TRBD1 or TRBD2 (5 bases each). Trimming removed 8 bases from V and 12 bases from J, with 25 bases in between. The V gene's germline CDR1 is SGHDN and CDR2 FVKESK. This CDR3 is built from 15 residues. CDR3 DNA sequence: TGTGCCAGCTCCCGGGACCCCTCTTTCCGAGAACAGCTGTTTTTT. Amino acids: CASSRDPSFREQLFF.

The chain employs TRBV4-2 and TRBJ1-1; tentatively, D is TRBD1 (6 bases). Trimming cost V 5 bases and J 5 bases, with 18 bases left between them. This CDR3 region has 15 residues. Germline CDR1 is LGHNA and CDR2 is YNFKEQ. CDR3 nucleotides: TGTGCCAGCAGCTTGTTGGGGGGCTTGAGTACTGAAGCTTTCTTT. Translated, it gives CASSLLGGLSTEAFF.

The rearrangement joins TRBV7-6 to TRBJ2-1; 12 bases align to TRBD2. The ends lost 1 base at V and 8 bases at J; junction bases unmatched: 3. Germline V gene sequence: CDR1 SGHVS, CDR2 FNYEAQ. There are 15 residues in the CDR3. CDR3 protein: CASSLVASGRDEQFF. DNA of the CDR3: TGTGCCAGCAGCTTAGTCGCTAGCGGGAGGGATGAGCAGTTCTTC.

J is TRBJ1-1 and V is TRBV10-3, with D tentatively TRBD1 (5 bases). V shed 11 bases and J shed 2 bases, with 12 bases lying between them. This CDR3 contains 12 residues. From germline, CDR1 is ENHRY and CDR2 SYGVKD. CDR3 sequence: CASSTANTEAFF. The CDR3 DNA sequence: TGTGCCTCCTCGACAGCCAACACTGAAGCTTTCTTT.

The gene calls are TRBV6-6 and TRBJ2-5, with D perhaps TRBD2 (5 bases). This CDR3 is 13 amino acids long. Germline CDR1 and CDR2: MNHNY and SVGAGI (reference sequence). The ends were cut back, 4 bases at V and 1 base at J, with 7 bases in the middle. The CDR3 DNA sequence: TGTGCCAGCAGTTTCGGGGTCCAAGAGACCCAGTACTTC. Its protein product is CASSFGVQETQYF.

This chain connects TRBV5-5 to TRBJ1-2; 7 bases map to TRBD1. Germline CDR1 and CDR2: SGHKS and YYEKEE (reference sequence). This CDR3 spans 15 amino acids. The trim removed 3 bases at V and 8 bases at J, leaving 13 bases unmatched. CDR3 in DNA: TGTGCCAGCAGCTCGCCCGGACAGGTGTTCGGCGGCTACACCTTC. Amino acid sequence: CASSSPGQVFGGYTF.

The V call is TRBV27, the J call TRBJ1-4; D call uncertain. The CDR3 covers 14 residues. With 8 bases removed from V and 7 bases from J, the gap between germline ends came to 17 bases. Germline loops: CDR1 MNHEY, CDR2 SMNVEV (reference sequence). CDR3 in DNA: TGTGCCAGCTCCAGCCGGGCCGTCGGTGAAAAACTGTTTTTT. Encoded protein: CASSSRAVGEKLFF.

The rearrangement uses TRBV4-3 and TRBJ2-1; possible D gene TRBD2, 7 bases. The CDR3 covers 13 residues. The germline V gene encodes CDR1 LGHNA and CDR2 YSLEER. V was trimmed by 4 bases and J by 9 bases, leaving 13 bases between them. CDR3 loop: CASSLGGPSEQFF. In DNA form, the CDR3 reads TGCGCCAGCAGCCTGGGGGGGCCGAGTGAGCAGTTCTTC.

This clone was counted between two and nine times. The chain carries TRBV7-9 and TRBJ1-4, with D possibly TRBD1 on 6 matching bases. The germline V and J ends were trimmed by 3 bases and 5 bases, with 10 bases remaining between them. There are 14 residues in the CDR3. The germline gives CDR1 SEHNR, CDR2 FQNEAQ (reference sequence). The CDR3 sequence: CASSLAGANEKLFF. CDR3 DNA: TGTGCCAGCAGCTTGGCAGGGGCCAATGAAAAACTGTTTTTT.

This clone has more than one count but fewer than ten. V and J are TRBV27 and TRBJ2-7; D ambiguous. This CDR3 has 13 amino acids. Germline V CDR1 and CDR2: MNHEY, SMNVEV (reference sequence). Deletions cut 6 bases from V and 4 bases from J, with 13 bases between. As DNA, the CDR3 is TGTGCCAGCAGCCCCTACGGCGCGTACGAGCAGTACTTC. This translates into CASSPYGAYEQYF.

The chain recombines TRBV20-1 with TRBJ1-2; D is undetermined. This CDR3 is built from 11 residues. Trimming stripped 4 bases from V and 6 bases from J, with 9 bases between. The V gene's germline CDR1 is DFQATT and CDR2 SNEGSKA (reference sequence). DNA of the CDR3: TGCAGTGCTAATTTCGGGGATGGCTACACCTTC. It yields the protein CSANFGDGYTF.